This T cell receptor beta chain was profiled in a study of cytomegalovirus exposure and HLA in healthy donors (dated 2017 in TCRdb). Looking at the study overall: The 500 to 700 repertoires of the first cohort and the roughly 120 validation repertoires were produced on the same platform, according to a later analysis. The study was designed to test whether signatures of past pathogen exposure could be identified by cataloging public T cell receptors. In addition to the first cohort of 500 to 850 subjects, a separate validation cohort of 120 different subjects was used. To predict cytomegalovirus infection status, the study brought together high-throughput TCR immunosequencing, statistical association of individual TCRs with disease status, and machine learning.

On this clone: It lacks a known antigen. Base qualities are missing; no much larger clone stands one base away.

Results and caveats for the whole study, not just this receptor: Across donors, most TCR sequences were observed very rarely, whereas some public TCRs were present in many individuals. Cytomegalovirus status was reported to be diagnosed by the classifier with high specificity and sensitivity in both the original and validation cohorts. The authors suggested that the approach could potentially be extended to other disease states and immunological phenotypes. A later analysis had no HLA typing for the validation cohort, so co-occurrence there was scored across all 130 or so repertoires. A later analysis found that TCRs clustered in the first cohort also tended to co-occur in the roughly 120 validation repertoires, with approximately 95% of cluster scores above 0. In vitro tests confirmed that a few of the cytomegalovirus-associated TCR beta chains recognize cytomegalovirus antigens. The study listed 150 to 200 TCR beta chains as associated with cytomegalovirus.

The cysteine opens and the phenylalanine closes a CDR3 of 17 amino acids. Just the 51-base CDR3 DNA is kept, in frame starting at base 1. Trimming costs V 2 bases and J 5 bases, and their ends lie 19 bases apart. CDR1 and CDR2, per the germline V gene, are SGHTA and FQGNSA. The donors were included in the validation cohort of 100 to 150 subjects, a group kept apart from the roughly 670-subject first cohort. Library method: the immunoSEQ multiplex PCR assay. Per the authors' processing: A statistical classification framework was developed to diagnose cytomegalovirus status using the catalog of TCR beta chain sequences. The clones in this table, taken by TCRdb from immuneACCESS, are in-frame only. Not every clone is retained; where verified, under half of the shortfall comes from an unresolved V gene, and the cause of the rest is unknown. V and J calls plus clone size are reproduced from that table; the DNA served to infer D and trimming. The sample table shows under 300,000 clones, and 80% to 90% are seen once. The ten largest clonotypes hold roughly 1% of the sample.

Here the chain combines TRBV7-2 and TRBJ1-5; TRBD1 is a possible D gene, resting on 5 matching bases. Sequencing input: PBMCs. The TCR comes from a woman between 18 and 30 years old in good health and CMV-seronegative. The sequence in DNA is TGTGCCAGCAGCTTAATTCCTAAGACAGTCATCTATCAGCCCCAGCATTTT. It codes for CASSLIPKTVIYQPQHF.